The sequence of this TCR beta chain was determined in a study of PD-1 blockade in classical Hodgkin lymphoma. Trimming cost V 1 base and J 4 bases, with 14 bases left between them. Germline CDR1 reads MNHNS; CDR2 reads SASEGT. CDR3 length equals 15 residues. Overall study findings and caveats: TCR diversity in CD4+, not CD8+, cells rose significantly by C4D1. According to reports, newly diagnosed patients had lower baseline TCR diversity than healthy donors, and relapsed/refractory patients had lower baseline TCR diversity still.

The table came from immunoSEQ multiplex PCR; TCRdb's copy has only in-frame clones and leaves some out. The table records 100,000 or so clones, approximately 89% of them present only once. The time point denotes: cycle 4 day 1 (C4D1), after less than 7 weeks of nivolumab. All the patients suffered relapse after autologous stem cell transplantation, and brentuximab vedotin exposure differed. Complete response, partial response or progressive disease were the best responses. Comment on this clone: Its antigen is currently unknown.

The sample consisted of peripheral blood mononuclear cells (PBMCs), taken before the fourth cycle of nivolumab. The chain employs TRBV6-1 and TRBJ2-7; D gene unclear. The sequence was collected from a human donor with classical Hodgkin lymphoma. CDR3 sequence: CASSEDLRDPYEQYF. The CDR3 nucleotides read TGTGCCAGCAGTGAAGATCTAAGGGATCCTTACGAGCAGTACTTC.